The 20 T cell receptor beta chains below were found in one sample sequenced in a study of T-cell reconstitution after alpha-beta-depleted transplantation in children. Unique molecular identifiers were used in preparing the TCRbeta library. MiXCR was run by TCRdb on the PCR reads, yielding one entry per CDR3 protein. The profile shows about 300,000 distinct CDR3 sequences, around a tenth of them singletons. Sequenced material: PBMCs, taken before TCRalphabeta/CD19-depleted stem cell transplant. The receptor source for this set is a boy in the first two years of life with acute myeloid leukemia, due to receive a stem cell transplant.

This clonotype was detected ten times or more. The CDR3 DNA reads TGTGCCAGCAGTTTGGCCCTCTCCTACGAGCAGTACTTC. This gives the protein CASSLALSYEQYF. The chain carries TRBV12-3 or TRBV12-4 and TRBJ2-7, with D hard to call. V shed 3 bases and J shed 0 bases, with 6 bases lying between them. This CDR3 is 13 amino acids long.

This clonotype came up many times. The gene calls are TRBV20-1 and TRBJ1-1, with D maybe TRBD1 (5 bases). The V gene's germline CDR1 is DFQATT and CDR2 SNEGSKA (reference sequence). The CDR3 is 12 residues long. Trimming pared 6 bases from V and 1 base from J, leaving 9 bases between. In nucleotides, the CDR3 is TGCAGTGCGGGGGGGAGGAACACTGAAGCTTTCTTT. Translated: CSAGGRNTEAFF.

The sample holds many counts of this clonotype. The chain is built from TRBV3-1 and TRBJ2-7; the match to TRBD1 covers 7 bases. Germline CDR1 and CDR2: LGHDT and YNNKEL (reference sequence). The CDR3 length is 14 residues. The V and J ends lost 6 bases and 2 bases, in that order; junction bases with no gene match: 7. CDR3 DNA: TGTGCCAGCAGTCCTTACAGGGGACCCTACGAGCAGTACTTC. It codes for CASSPYRGPYEQYF.

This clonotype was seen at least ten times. CDR3 amino acids: CASNSPPGTFGNTIYF. The CDR3 nucleotides are TGTGCCAGCAACTCCCCCCCCGGGACATTTGGAAACACCATATATTTT. The chain links TRBV7-2 to TRBJ1-3; TRBD1 is a possible D gene (6 bases). Germline V CDR1 and CDR2: SGHTA, FQGNSA. V lost 7 bases to trimming and J lost 3 bases, with 19 bases between them. The CDR3 contains 16 residues.

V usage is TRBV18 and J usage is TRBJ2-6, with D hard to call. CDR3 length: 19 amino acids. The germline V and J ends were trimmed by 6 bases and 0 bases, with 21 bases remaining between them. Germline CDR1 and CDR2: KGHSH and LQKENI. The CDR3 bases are TGTGCCAGCTCCCCCGTCGTTAGCCTACGTATCTCTGGGGCCAACGTCCTGACTTTC. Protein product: CASSPVVSLRISGANVLTF.

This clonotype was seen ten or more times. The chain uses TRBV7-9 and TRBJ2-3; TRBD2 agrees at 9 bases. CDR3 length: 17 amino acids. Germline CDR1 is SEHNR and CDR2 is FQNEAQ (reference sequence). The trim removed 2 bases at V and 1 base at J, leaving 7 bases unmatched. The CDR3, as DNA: TGTGCCAGCAGCTTATTCCCCGCTAGCGGGGGCACAGATACGCAGTATTTT. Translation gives CASSLFPASGGTDTQYF.

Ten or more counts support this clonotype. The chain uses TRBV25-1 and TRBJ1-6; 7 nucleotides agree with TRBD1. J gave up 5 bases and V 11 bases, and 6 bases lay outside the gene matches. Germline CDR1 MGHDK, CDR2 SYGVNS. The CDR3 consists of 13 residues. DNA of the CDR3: TGTGCCTCGAGGGGACAGCATAATTCACCCCTCCACTTT. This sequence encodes CASRGQHNSPLHF.

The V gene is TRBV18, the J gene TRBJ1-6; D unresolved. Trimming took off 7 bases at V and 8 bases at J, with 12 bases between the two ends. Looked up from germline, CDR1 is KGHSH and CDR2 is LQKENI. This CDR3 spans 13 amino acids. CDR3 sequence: CASYQSIDSPLHF. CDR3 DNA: TGTGCCAGCTACCAGAGTATTGATTCACCCCTCCACTTT. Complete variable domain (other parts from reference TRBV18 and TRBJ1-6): NAGVMQNPRHLVRRRGQEARLRCSPMKGHSHVYWYRQLPEEGLKFMVYLQKENIIDESGMPKERFSAEFPKEGPSILRIQQVVRGDSAAYFCASYQSIDSPLHFGNGTRLTVT.

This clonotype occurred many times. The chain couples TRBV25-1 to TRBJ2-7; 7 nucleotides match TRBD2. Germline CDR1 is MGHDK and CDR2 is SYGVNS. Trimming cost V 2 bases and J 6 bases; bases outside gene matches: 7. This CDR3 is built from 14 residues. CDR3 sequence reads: CASSEIEGRGEQYF. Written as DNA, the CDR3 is TGTGCCAGCAGTGAAATAGAAGGGAGGGGCGAGCAGTACTTC.

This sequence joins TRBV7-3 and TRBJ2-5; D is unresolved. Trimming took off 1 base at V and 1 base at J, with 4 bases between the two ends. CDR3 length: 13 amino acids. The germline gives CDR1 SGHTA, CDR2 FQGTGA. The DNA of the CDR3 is TGTGCCAGCAGCTTAATGGGCCAAGAGACCCAGTACTTC. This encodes CASSLMGQETQYF. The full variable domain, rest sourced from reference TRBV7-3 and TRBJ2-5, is GAGVSQTPSNKVTEKGKYVELRCDPISGHTALYWYRQSLGQGPEFLIYFQGTGAADDSGLPNDRFFAVRPEGSVSTLKIQRTERGDSAVYLCASSLMGQETQYFGPGTRLLVL.

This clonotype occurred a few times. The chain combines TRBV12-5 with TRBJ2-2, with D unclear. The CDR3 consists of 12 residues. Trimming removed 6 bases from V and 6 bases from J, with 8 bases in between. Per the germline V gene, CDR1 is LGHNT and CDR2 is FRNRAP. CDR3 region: CASGPIAGELFF. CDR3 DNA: TGTGCTAGTGGCCCTATCGCCGGGGAGCTGTTTTTT.

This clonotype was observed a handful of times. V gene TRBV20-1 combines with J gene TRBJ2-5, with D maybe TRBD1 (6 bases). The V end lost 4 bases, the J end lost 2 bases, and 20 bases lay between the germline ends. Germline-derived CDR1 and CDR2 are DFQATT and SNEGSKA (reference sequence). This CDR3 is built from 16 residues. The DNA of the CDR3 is TGCAGTGCTACCCCTCTTGGCAGGGGAAAGCAAGAGACCCAGTACTTC. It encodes CSATPLGRGKQETQYF.

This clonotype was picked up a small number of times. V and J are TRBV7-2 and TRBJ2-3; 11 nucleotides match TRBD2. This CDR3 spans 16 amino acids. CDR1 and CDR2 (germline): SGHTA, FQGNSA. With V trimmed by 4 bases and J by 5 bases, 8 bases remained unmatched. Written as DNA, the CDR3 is TGTGCCAGCAGCTATATAGCGGGAGGGCCGGGAGATACGCAGTATTTT. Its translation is CASSYIAGGPGDTQYF.

The CDR3 here is CASSLEGVEQETQYF. DNA for the CDR3: TGTGCCAGCAGTTTGGAGGGGGTCGAGCAAGAGACCCAGTACTTC. The chain carries TRBV12-3 or TRBV12-4 and TRBJ2-5; D assignment may be TRBD1 or TRBD2 (6 bases each). Trimming shortened V by 3 bases and J by 2 bases, and 13 bases separated the two germline ends. The CDR3 is 15 amino acids.

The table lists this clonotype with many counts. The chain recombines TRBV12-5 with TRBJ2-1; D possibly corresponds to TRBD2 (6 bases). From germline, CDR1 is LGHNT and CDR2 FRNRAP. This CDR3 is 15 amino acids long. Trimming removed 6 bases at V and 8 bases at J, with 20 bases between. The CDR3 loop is CASGEGTHPTYEQFF. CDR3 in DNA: TGTGCTAGTGGGGAAGGGACTCACCCCACATATGAGCAGTTCTTC.

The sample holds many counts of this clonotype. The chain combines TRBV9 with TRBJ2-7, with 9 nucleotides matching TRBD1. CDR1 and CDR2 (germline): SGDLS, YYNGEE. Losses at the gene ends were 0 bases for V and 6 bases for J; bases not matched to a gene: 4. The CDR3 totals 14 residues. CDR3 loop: CASSVGDRVIEQYF. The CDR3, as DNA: TGTGCCAGCAGCGTAGGGGACAGGGTGATCGAGCAGTACTTC.

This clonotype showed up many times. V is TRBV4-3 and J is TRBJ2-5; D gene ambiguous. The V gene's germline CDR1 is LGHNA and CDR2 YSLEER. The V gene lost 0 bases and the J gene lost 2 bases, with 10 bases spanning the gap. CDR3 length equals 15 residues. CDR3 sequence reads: CASSQDTVGQETQYF. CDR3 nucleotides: TGCGCCAGCAGCCAAGACACAGTAGGACAAGAGACCCAGTACTTC.

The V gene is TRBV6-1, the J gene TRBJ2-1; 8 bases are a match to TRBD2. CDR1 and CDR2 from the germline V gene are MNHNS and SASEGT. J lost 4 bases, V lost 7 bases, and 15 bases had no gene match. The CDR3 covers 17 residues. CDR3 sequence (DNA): TGTGCCAGCACCACCAAACGAGGAACTAGCGGTTACAATGAGCAGTTCTTC. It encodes CASTTKRGTSGYNEQFF.

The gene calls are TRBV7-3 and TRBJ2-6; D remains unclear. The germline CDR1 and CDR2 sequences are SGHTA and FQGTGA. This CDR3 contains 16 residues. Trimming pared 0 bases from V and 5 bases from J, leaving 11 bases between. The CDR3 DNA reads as TGTGCCAGCAGCTTAACGTCAGTATCCCGGGCCAACGTCCTGACTTTC. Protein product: CASSLTSVSRANVLTF.

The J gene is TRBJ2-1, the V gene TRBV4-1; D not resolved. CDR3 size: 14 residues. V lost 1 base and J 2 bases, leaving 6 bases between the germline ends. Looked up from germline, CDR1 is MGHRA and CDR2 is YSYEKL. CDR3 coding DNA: TGCGCCAGCAGCCAAGGAGACCCCTACAATGAGCAGTTCTTC. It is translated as CASSQGDPYNEQFF.